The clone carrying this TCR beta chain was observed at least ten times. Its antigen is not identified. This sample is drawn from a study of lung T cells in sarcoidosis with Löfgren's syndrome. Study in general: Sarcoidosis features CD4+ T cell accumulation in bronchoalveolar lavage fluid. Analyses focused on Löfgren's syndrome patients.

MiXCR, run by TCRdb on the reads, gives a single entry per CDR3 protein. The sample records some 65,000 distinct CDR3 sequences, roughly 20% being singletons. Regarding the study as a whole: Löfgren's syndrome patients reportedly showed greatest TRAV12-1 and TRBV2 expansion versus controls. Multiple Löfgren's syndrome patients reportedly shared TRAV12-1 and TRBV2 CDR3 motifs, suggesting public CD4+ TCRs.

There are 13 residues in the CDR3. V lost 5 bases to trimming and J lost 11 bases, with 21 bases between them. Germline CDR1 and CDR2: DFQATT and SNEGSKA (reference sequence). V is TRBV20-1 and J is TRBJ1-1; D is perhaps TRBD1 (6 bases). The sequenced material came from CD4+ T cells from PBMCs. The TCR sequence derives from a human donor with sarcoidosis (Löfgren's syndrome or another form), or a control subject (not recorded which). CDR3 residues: CSAPGHGFETAFF. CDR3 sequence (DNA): TGCAGTGCTCCGGGACACGGATTTGAAACGGCTTTCTTT.